The rows below give T cell receptor beta chains drawn from one sample of a study of chemoradiotherapy in HPV16-positive cancers. Assay used: immunoSEQ multiplex PCR; TCRdb lists only in-frame clones, some missing. The profile covers some 1,500 clones, with around four fifths appearing a single time and around 8.8% taken by the ten largest. Specimen: tumor tissue, collected from a patient who underwent chemoradiotherapy. These receptors all come from a human donor with HPV-associated anogenital cancer. CDR3s include the opening cysteine and the closing phenylalanine or tryptophan. Fields, in order: V gene, clone size, J gene, D gene, CDR3 protein, CDR3 DNA. The D gene is left open where the match is weak. Size values are once, few and many counts, or a class for expanded clones, and some rows have none.

TRBV7-9,-,TRBJ2-3,-,CASSSDSKDTQYF,TGTGCCAGCAGCTCCGATTCAAAAGATACGCAGTATTTT
TRBV2,-,TRBJ2-5,-,CASSGGADQETQYF,TGTGCCAGCTCCGGTGGGGCGGACCAAGAGACCCAGTACTTC
TRBV5-5,-,TRBJ2-2,-,CASSLDGTGELFF,TGTGCCAGCAGCTTGGATGGGACCGGGGAGCTGTTTTTT
TRBV2,-,TRBJ2-7,TRBD1,CASRQTGLNEQYF,TGTGCCAGCAGACAGACAGGGCTCAACGAGCAGTACTTC
TRBV5-1,once,TRBJ2-1,-,CASSLTSFSSYNEQFF,TGCGCCAGCAGCTTGACTTCCTTTAGCTCCTACAATGAGCAGTTCTTC
TRBV2,-,TRBJ2-2,-,CASSNRDGELFF,TGTGCCAGCAGTAACAGGGACGGGGAGCTGTTTTTT
TRBV5-4,-,TRBJ2-5,-,CASSPDMQETQYF,TGTGCCAGCAGCCCGGATATGCAAGAGACCCAGTACTTC
TRBV2,-,TRBJ2-5,-,CASSPRETQYF,TGTGCCAGCTCCCCCCGGGAGACCCAGTACTTC
TRBV30,-,TRBJ1-6,-,CAWTGQAYNSPLHF,TGTGCCTGGACCGGCCAGGCCTATAATTCACCCCTCCACTTT
TRBV2,-,TRBJ1-1,-,CASTEGWRGEAFF,TGTGCCAGCACCGAAGGCTGGCGGGGGGAAGCTTTCTTT
TRBV7-9,-,TRBJ1-1,-,CASSLASVLNTEAFF,TGTGCCAGCAGCTTAGCGAGCGTATTGAACACTGAAGCTTTCTTT
TRBV28,-,TRBJ2-6,TRBD1,CASSGAGTGRYFGANVLTF,TGTGCCAGCAGTGGGGCCGGGACAGGGAGGTACTTTGGGGCCAACGTCCTGACTTTC
TRBV11-3,-,TRBJ2-4,-,CASSSSLAKNIQYF,TGTGCCAGCAGCTCTTCTTTAGCCAAAAACATTCAGTACTTC